The sequence of this TCR beta chain was determined in a study of cytomegalovirus exposure and HLA in healthy donors. This clone was observed once. Germline V lookup: CDR1 SNHLY, CDR2 FYNNEI. V was trimmed by 7 bases and J by 2 bases, leaving 11 bases between them. CDR3 size: 13 residues. Primers: 60 Vbeta forward and 13 Jbeta reverse. Some clones are missing from TCRdb's copy, which holds only in-frame ones; the method was immunoSEQ multiplex PCR. The sample records 150,000 to 200,000 clones, just over 70% being singletons. V gene TRBV2 combines with J gene TRBJ1-2, with unresolved D. The TCR sequence derives from a man aged 18 to 29 in good health and CMV-seropositive. Sequenced material: PBMCs. The CDR3 sequence is CASTPVRNYGYTF. In DNA form, the CDR3 reads TGTGCCAGCACCCCAGTCAGAAACTATGGCTACACCTTC.